These 20 T cell receptor beta chains were all obtained from the same sample, sequenced in a study of blood T cell repertoires in COVID-19. Profiled with immunoSEQ multiplex PCR; TCRdb holds only in-frame clones, not every one. This table has under 250,000 clones, about four fifths appearing once. Sequenced sample: peripheral blood. The receptors come from a woman in her 70s with acute or convalescent COVID-19.

This clone was detected only once. The chain has TRBV19 and TRBJ1-2; D gene ambiguous. The germline V gene has CDR1 LNHDA and CDR2 SQIVND (reference sequence). The CDR3 consists of 13 residues. Trimming took off 3 bases at V and 8 bases at J, with 13 bases between the two ends. CDR3 DNA: TGTGCCAGTAGTATGGGCCCAGGCTGGGGCTACACCTTC. Its protein is CASSMGPGWGYTF.

This clone was observed a single time. The chain employs TRBV2 and TRBJ2-5; D not resolved. Trimming stripped 5 bases from V and 1 base from J, with 5 bases between. Germline CDR1 SNHLY, CDR2 FYNNEI. This CDR3 comprises 12 residues. In nucleotides, the CDR3 is TGTGCCAGCAGTCTCCTCCAAGAGACCCAGTACTTC. It is translated as CASSLLQETQYF. The full variable domain, rest sourced from reference TRBV2 and TRBJ2-5, is EPEVTQTPSHQVTQMGQEVILRCVPISNHLYFYWYRQILGQKVEFLVSFYNNEISEKSEIFDDQFSVERPDGSNFTLKIRSTKLEDSAMYFCASSLLQETQYFGPGTRLLVL.

The rearrangement joins TRBV11-3 to TRBJ1-3; a possible D gene is TRBD1 (5 bases). V lost 2 bases, J lost 0 bases, and 8 bases lay in between. The CDR3 runs to 15 residues. Per germline, CDR1 SGHNT and CDR2 YENEEA. The CDR3 DNA is TGTGCCAGCAGCTTATCAGGGAACTCTGGAAACACCATATATTTT. Its protein is CASSLSGNSGNTIYF.

Concerning this clone itself: Relative to the germline gene, one junction end is altered; a read error may explain this. The chain joins TRBV29-1 to TRBJ1-2; the match to TRBD1 covers 9 bases. The V gene's germline CDR1 is SQVTM and CDR2 ANQGSEA. The CDR3 length is 12 residues. The CDR3 region is CSGGQGPNPLVF. CDR3 DNA sequence: TGCAGCGGGGGACAGGGTCCGAACCCTTTAGTCTTC. The full variable domain, completed using reference TRBV29-1 and TRBJ1-2, is SAVISQKPSRDICQRGTSLTIQCQVDSQVTMMFWYRQQPGQSLTLIATANQGSEATYESGFVIDKFPISRPNLTFSTLTVSNMSPEDSSIYLCSGGQGPNPLVFGSGTRLTVV.

This clone was seen only once. The rearrangement links TRBV7-2 to TRBJ2-1; D ambiguous. The CDR3 covers 18 residues. Germline lookup yields CDR1 SGHTA and CDR2 FQGNSA. The V gene lost 0 bases and the J gene lost 0 bases, with 15 bases spanning the gap. CDR3 protein: CASSLAGSWPLSYNEQFF. The CDR3 region has the DNA TGTGCCAGCAGCTTAGCTGGTTCATGGCCCCTCTCCTACAATGAGCAGTTCTTC.

The V call is TRBV27, the J call TRBJ1-1; 7 bases map to TRBD1. Germline V lookup: CDR1 MNHEY, CDR2 SMNVEV (reference sequence). The V gene end was trimmed by 7 bases and the J gene end by 1 base; junction bases not matched to a gene: 9. The CDR3 sequence is 15 residues long. CDR3 in amino acids: CASTGTATGNTEAFF. CDR3 coding DNA: TGTGCCAGCACGGGGACAGCCACTGGGAACACTGAAGCTTTCTTT.

The chain combines TRBV6-5 with TRBJ1-3; TRBD1 matches 9 bases. The V segment lost 0 bases and the J segment 8 bases; nucleotides outside the gene matches: 5. The CDR3 contains 15 residues. Germline assignment: CDR1 MNHEY and CDR2 SVGAGI. The CDR3 is CASSYSGTGSDTIYF. Here the CDR3 DNA reads TGTGCCAGCAGTTACTCCGGGACAGGGAGCGACACCATATATTTT.

A single count supports this clone. This sequence joins TRBV24-1 and TRBJ2-2, with D perhaps matching TRBD1 (5 bases). CDR3 length equals 16 residues. V shed 3 bases and J shed 5 bases, with 15 bases lying between them. Germline lookup yields CDR1 KGHDR and CDR2 SFDVKD. The CDR3: CATSDPGQGPTGELFF. Here the CDR3 DNA reads TGTGCCACCAGTGATCCTGGACAAGGCCCGACCGGGGAGCTGTTTTTT.

The rearrangement links TRBV14 to TRBJ1-6, with D perhaps matching TRBD1 (6 bases). This CDR3 region has 17 residues. Trimming shortened V by 2 bases and J by 4 bases, and 15 bases separated the two germline ends. Per germline, CDR1 SGHDN and CDR2 FVKESK. The CDR3 here is CASSQFGQRTYNSPLHF. The DNA for the CDR3 is TGTGCCAGCAGCCAATTCGGACAGCGTACTTATAATTCACCCCTCCACTTT.

The chain couples TRBV6-2 or TRBV6-3 to TRBJ2-2; a possible D gene is TRBD2 (6 bases). Germline V lookup: CDR1 MNHEY, CDR2 SVGEGT. V shed 0 bases and J shed 4 bases, with 9 bases lying between them. The CDR3 runs to 15 residues. In DNA form, the CDR3 reads TGTGCCAGCAGTTACTCGGGGGGTAGCACCGGGGAGCTGTTTTTT. Amino acid sequence: CASSYSGGSTGELFF.

A few counts support this clone. CDR3 sequence: CASSDSSRDTDTQYF. The CDR3 DNA reads as TGTGCCAGCAGTGACTCGAGTCGAGACACAGATACGCAGTATTTT. The gene calls are TRBV6-4 and TRBJ2-3; D call uncertain. Trimming shortened V by 0 bases and J by 2 bases, and 9 bases separated the two germline ends. This CDR3 has 15 residues. Germline lookup yields CDR1 MRHNA and CDR2 SNTAGT.

This chain joins TRBV7-2 and TRBJ1-2; 7 bases agree with TRBD1. The CDR3 is made up of 17 amino acids. The V segment lost 0 bases and the J segment 8 bases; nucleotides outside the gene matches: 15. Germline V gene sequence: CDR1 SGHTA, CDR2 FQGNSA. CDR3 nucleotides: TGTGCCAGCAGCTTAGCCGGGACAGTGGGGACGCCGACGGGCTACACCTTC. The encoded protein is CASSLAGTVGTPTGYTF.

The rearrangement links TRBV29-1 to TRBJ1-1; 8 bases agree with TRBD1. Germline CDR1 is SQVTM and CDR2 is ANQGSEA. CDR3 length equals 16 residues. V shed 6 bases, J shed 1 base, and the junction held 13 bases outside the gene matches. CDR3 loop: CSVQRPGQARNTEAFF. DNA for the CDR3: TGCAGCGTCCAGAGGCCGGGACAGGCGAGGAACACTGAAGCTTTCTTT.

The chain is built from TRBV18 and TRBJ1-5; D gene ambiguous. The germline V gene encodes CDR1 KGHSH and CDR2 LQKENI. This CDR3 has 13 amino acids. The V and J ends lost 3 bases and 6 bases respectively, with 9 bases between them. CDR3 sequence: CASSPEGGQPQHF. CDR3 coding DNA: TGTGCCAGCTCACCTGAGGGAGGTCAGCCCCAGCATTTT. The variable domain in full, completed from reference TRBV18 and TRBJ1-5, reads NAGVMQNPRHLVRRRGQEARLRCSPMKGHSHVYWYRQLPEEGLKFMVYLQKENIIDESGMPKERFSAEFPKEGPSILRIQQVVRGDSAAYFCASSPEGGQPQHFGDGTRLSIL.

This clone was observed a few times. V usage is TRBV10-2 and J usage is TRBJ2-1, with 10 nucleotides matching TRBD2. Germline assignment: CDR1 WSHSY and CDR2 SAAADI. CDR3 length: 15 residues. V gave up 10 bases and J gave up 8 bases; unmatched junction bases: 14. The CDR3 bases are TGCGCCACCCTCATATTAGCGGGGGGTCCGTATGAGCAGTTCTTC. This translates into CATLILAGGPYEQFF.

V gene TRBV11-2 combines with J gene TRBJ2-3; D unclear. Germline V gene data show CDR1 as SGHAT and CDR2 as FQNNGV. The CDR3 is made up of 13 amino acids. V dropped 4 bases and J dropped 2 bases, with 7 bases sitting between them. This CDR3 is CASSSQITDTQYF. DNA for the CDR3: TGTGCCAGCAGCTCTCAGATCACAGATACGCAGTATTTT. The full variable domain, with the rest looked up from reference TRBV11-2 and TRBJ2-3, is EAGVAQSPRYKIIEKRQSVAFWCNPISGHATLYWYQQILGQGPKLLIQFQNNGVVDDSQLPKDRFSAERLKGVDSTLKIQPAKLEDSAVYLCASSSQITDTQYFGPGTRLTVL.

V and J are TRBV7-2 and TRBJ1-1, with 7 positions matching TRBD1. Germline assignment: CDR1 SGHTA and CDR2 FQGNSA. The CDR3 is made up of 13 amino acids. V shed 10 bases and J 0 bases; nucleotides not matched to a gene: 5. The CDR3 DNA is TGTGCCACCCGACAGGGAATGAACACTGAAGCTTTCTTT. It is translated as CATRQGMNTEAFF.

The chain employs TRBV27 and TRBJ1-6, with 7 bases that match TRBD1. The V and J ends lost 6 bases and 7 bases, in that order; junction bases with no gene match: 9. There are 15 residues in the CDR3. The germline gives CDR1 MNHEY, CDR2 SMNVEV (reference sequence). The CDR3 region is CASRPTGNENSPLHF. DNA for the CDR3: TGTGCCAGCAGACCGACAGGGAATGAAAATTCACCCCTCCACTTT.

This chain connects TRBV12-5 to TRBJ1-1; D is unresolved. Germline V gives CDR1 LGHNT, CDR2 FRNRAP. Between the trimmed V and J ends, which lost 2 bases and 8 bases, there was a span of 9 bases. This CDR3 has 12 amino acids. CDR3 sequence reads: CASGLSGAEAFF. The CDR3 DNA follows: TGTGCTAGTGGTTTGTCTGGAGCCGAAGCTTTCTTT.

The count of this clone is one. The chain employs TRBV5-1 and TRBJ1-1, with D uncertain. V was shortened by 0 bases and J by 0 bases, with 9 bases between the two germline ends. CDR3 length: 15 amino acids. Germline lookup yields CDR1 SGHRS and CDR2 YFSETQ. The CDR3 DNA reads TGCGCCAGCAGCTTGGTACCAGTCATGAACACTGAAGCTTTCTTT. Translation gives CASSLVPVMNTEAFF. The entire variable domain, with the rest obtained from reference TRBV5-1 and TRBJ1-1, is as follows: KAGVTQTPRYLIKTRGQQVTLSCSPISGHRSVSWYQQTPGQGLQFLFEYFSETQRNKGNFPGRFSGRQFSNSRSEMNVSTLELGDSALYLCASSLVPVMNTEAFFGQGTRLTVV.